The clone carrying this T cell receptor beta chain was counted once. As yet, its antigen is unknown. The PCR contained 60 Vbeta and 13 Jbeta primers. The protocol was immunoSEQ multiplex PCR, while the TCRdb copy is restricted to in-frame clones and leaves out a portion. The sample carries 150,000 or so clones, 60% to 80% recorded once. The V end was cut by 5 bases, the J end by 3 bases, with 8 bases between. The germline V gene encodes CDR1 MNHEY and CDR2 SMNVEV (reference sequence). The CDR3 is 13 amino acids. The data were taken from a study of cytomegalovirus exposure and HLA in healthy donors. General observations from the study: Later analysis revealed greater clonal expansion in HLA-associated TCR beta chains than in equally common others. Most TCR beta V segments were productive about 90% or about 30% of the time in an earlier analysis. From TCR beta sequences, most subjects' HLA-A and HLA-B alleles were reportedly predicted accurately.

The sample comprised PBMCs. The chain recombines TRBV27 with TRBJ1-5; D ambiguous. The receptor's source is a man younger than 30 in good health and CMV-seropositive. This CDR3 reads CASSNSHNQPQHF. The CDR3 DNA sequence: TGTGCCAGCAGTAACAGTCACAATCAGCCCCAGCATTTT.